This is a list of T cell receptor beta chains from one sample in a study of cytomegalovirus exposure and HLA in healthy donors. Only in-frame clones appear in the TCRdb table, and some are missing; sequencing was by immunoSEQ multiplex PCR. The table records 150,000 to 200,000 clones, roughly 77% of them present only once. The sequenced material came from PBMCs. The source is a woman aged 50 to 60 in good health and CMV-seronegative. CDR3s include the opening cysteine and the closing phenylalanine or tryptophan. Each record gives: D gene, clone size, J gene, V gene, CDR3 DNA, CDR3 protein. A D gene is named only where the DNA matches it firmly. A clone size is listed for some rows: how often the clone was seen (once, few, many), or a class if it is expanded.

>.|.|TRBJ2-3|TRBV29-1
TGCAGCGTCGCCCTTTGGGAGTCAGATACGCAGTATTTT
CSVALWESDTQYF
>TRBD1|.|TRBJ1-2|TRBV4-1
TGCGCCAGCAGTACCGAGGGACAGGGGAGGAATGGCTACACCTTC
CASSTEGQGRNGYTF
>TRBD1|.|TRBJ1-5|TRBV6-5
TGTGCCAGCAGTTACTCGTCAGGGACAGGGAATCAGCCCCAGCATTTT
CASSYSSGTGNQPQHF
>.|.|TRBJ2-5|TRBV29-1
TGCAGCGCTAGGCAAATAGAGACCCAGTACTTC
CSARQIETQYF
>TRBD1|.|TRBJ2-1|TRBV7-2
TGTGCCAGCAGCTTACGGGGGACAGGGGGCCATGAGCAGTTCTTC
CASSLRGTGGHEQFF
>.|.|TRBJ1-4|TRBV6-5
TGTGCCAGCAGTTACGGGGGGAGCAATGAAAAACTGTTTTTT
CASSYGGSNEKLFF
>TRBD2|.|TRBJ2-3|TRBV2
TGTGCCAGCAGTGTATTAGCGGGGGAGAGCACAGATACGCAGTATTTT
CASSVLAGESTDTQYF
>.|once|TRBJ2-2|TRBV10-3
TGTGCCATCACCGCAACCGACAGCTCATACACCGGGGAGCTGTTTTTT
CAITATDSSYTGELFF
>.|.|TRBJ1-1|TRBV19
TGTGCCAGTAGTCCACAGGGTCGGACTGAAGCTTTCTTT
CASSPQGRTEAFF
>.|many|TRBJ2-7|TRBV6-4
TGTGCCAGCAGCTATAGCGCTGATGCCTACGAGCAGTACTTC
CASSYSADAYEQYF
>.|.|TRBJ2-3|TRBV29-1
TGCAGCGTTGAAGCGGAGATCTATACGCAGTATTTT
CSVEAEIYTQYF
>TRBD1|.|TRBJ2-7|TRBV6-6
TGTGCCAGCAGTTTCATTGGGACAGGGGACTACGAGCAGTACTTC
CASSFIGTGDYEQYF
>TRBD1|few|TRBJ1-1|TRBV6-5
TGTGCCAGCAGTTACCAATCCAGGGGGACCAACACTGAAGCTTTCTTT
CASSYQSRGTNTEAFF
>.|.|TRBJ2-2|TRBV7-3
TGTGCCAGCAGCGGCGGCGCCACCGGGGAGCTGTTTTTT
CASSGGATGELFF
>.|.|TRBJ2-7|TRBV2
TGTGCCAGCAGCCCGGGACAATACGAGCAGTACTTC
CASSPGQYEQYF
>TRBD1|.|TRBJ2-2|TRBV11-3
TGTGCCAGCAGCTTACTGACAGGGGCCGGGGAGCTGTTTTTT
CASSLLTGAGELFF
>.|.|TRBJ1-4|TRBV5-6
TGTGCCAGCAGCTTGGCTCGGGGTGAAAAACTGTTTTTT
CASSLARGEKLFF
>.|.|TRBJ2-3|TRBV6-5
TGTGCCAGCAGTGGACAGAGGACCACAGATACGCAGTATTTT
CASSGQRTTDTQYF
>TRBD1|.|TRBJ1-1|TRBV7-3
TGTGCCAGCAGCTTAACCCCAGGGGGGACTGAAGCTTTCTTT
CASSLTPGGTEAFF
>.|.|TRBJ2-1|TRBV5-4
TGTGCCAGCAGCCGGGACTCCGAGCAGTTCTTC
CASSRDSEQFF
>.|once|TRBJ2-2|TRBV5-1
TGCGCCAGCAGCCTCCGGGACGGCGGGGCCGGGGAGCTGTTTTTT
CASSLRDGGAGELFF
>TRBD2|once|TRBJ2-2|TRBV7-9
TGTGCCAGCAGCCCCGGACTAGCGGGAGTCAAAACCGGGGAGCTGTTTTTT
CASSPGLAGVKTGELFF
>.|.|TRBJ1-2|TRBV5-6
TGTGCCAGCAGCCGGGACACCCTTTCCAACTATGGCTACACCTTC
CASSRDTLSNYGYTF
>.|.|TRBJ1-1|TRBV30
TGTGCCTGGAGTGTACAGATGAACACTGAAGCTTTCTTT
CAWSVQMNTEAFF
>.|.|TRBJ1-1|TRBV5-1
TGCGCCAGCAGCTTTGCTCTAGGACAGTCTGAAGCTTTCTTT
CASSFALGQSEAFF
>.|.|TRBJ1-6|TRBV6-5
TGTGCCAGCAGTTTGGGAGGGGCTAACAATTCACCCCTCCACTTT
CASSLGGANNSPLHF
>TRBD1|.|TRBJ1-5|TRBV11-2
TGTGCCAGCAGCTTAGGGCGACAGGGTGGGAATCAGCCCCAGCATTTT
CASSLGRQGGNQPQHF
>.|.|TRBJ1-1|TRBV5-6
TGTGCCCCCAGCTTGGTTCGGGTTAAAACTGAAGCTTTCTTT
CAPSLVRVKTEAFF
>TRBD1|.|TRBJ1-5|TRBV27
TGTGCCAGCAGGACGGGCCCAGGGGGCGCAGGACAGCCCCAGCATTTT
CASRTGPGGAGQPQHF
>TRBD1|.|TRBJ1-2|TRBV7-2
TGTGCCAGCAGCTTCCAAGGGACAGGGAACTATGGCTACACCTTC
CASSFQGTGNYGYTF
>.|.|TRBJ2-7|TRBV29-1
TGCAGCGTTGGAAGGGGTCCCTACGAGCAGTACTTC
CSVGRGPYEQYF
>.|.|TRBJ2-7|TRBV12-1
TGTGCCAGCTTCCCAGACGGGCGGGAGGGCCTTAGGGGCTACGAGCAGTACTTC
CASFPDGREGLRGYEQYF
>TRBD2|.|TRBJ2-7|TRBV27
TGTGCCAGCAGCCTTCTAGCGGGACGGGTCGAGCAGTACTTC
CASSLLAGRVEQYF
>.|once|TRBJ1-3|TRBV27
TGTGCCAGCAGTTTATCACGGGGCTCTGGAAACACCATATATTTT
CASSLSRGSGNTIYF
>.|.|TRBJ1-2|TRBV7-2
TGTGCCAGCAGCTTAGAAAGGGGGGGGCGCCTCGGCTACACCTTC
CASSLERGGRLGYTF
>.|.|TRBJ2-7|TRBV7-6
TGTGCCAGCAGCAGTCGGGTCGGTACCTACGAGCAGTACTTC
CASSSRVGTYEQYF
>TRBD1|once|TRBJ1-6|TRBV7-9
TGTGCCAGCAGCGCCTGGACAGGGGGCGGGAATTCACCCCTCCACTTT
CASSAWTGGGNSPLHF
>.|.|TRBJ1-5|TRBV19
TGTGCCAGTAGTATCGATGGGGGGAAGGGTCAGCCCCAGCATTTT
CASSIDGGKGQPQHF